The rows below give T cell receptor beta chains drawn from one sample of a study of blood T cell repertoires in COVID-19. TCRdb's table, derived via immunoSEQ multiplex PCR, lists solely in-frame clones and lacks some. Among a few hundred thousand clones listed, approximately 86% were seen once. The sample consisted of peripheral blood. These receptors were taken from a woman in her 70s with active or convalescent COVID-19. Both conserved end residues are part of each CDR3. Fields, in order: clone size, J gene, CDR3 length, V gene, D gene, CDR3 DNA, CDR3 protein. A D gene is named only where the DNA matches it firmly. Clone size, where shown, is once, few, many, or a class for clones that have expanded.

NA TRBJ2-3 15 TRBV7-9 TRBD1 TGTGCCAGCAGCTTTCGAGACAGGGACACAGATACGCAGTATTTT CASSFRDRDTDTQYF
NA TRBJ2-2 16 TRBV5-1 TRBD1 TGCGCCAGCAGCTTGGTGGGGACAGGAGGGACCGGGGAGCTGTTTTTT CASSLVGTGGTGELFF
NA TRBJ1-2 15 TRBV6-5 TRBD1 TGTGCCAGCACCCTCGGCCGCAGGGGGTTCTATGGCTACACCTTC CASTLGRRGFYGYTF
NA TRBJ2-1 15 TRBV7-2 NA TGTGCCAGCAGCTACACAGGAGCTTCCTACAATGAGCAGTTCTTC CASSYTGASYNEQFF
few TRBJ1-2 12 TRBV6-5 NA TGTGCCAGCACTCCTGGGACATCTGGCTACACCTTC CASTPGTSGYTF
once TRBJ2-7 13 TRBV14 NA TGTGCCAGCAGCCAAGACCTCCAGGGGCTGCAGTACTTC CASSQDLQGLQYF
NA TRBJ2-5 15 TRBV24-1 NA TGTGCCACCAGTGACCTGGGACAAGAAGGAGAGACCCAGTACTTC CATSDLGQEGETQYF
NA TRBJ1-4 14 TRBV5-5 TRBD1 TGTGCCAGCAGCTCTGGACAGGCTAATGAAAAACTGTTTTTT CASSSGQANEKLFF
NA TRBJ1-3 15 TRBV10-3 TRBD1 TGTGCCATCACCCCGGGACAGGCCGCCGGAAACACCATATATTTT CAITPGQAAGNTIYF
NA TRBJ2-7 13 TRBV7-9 NA TGTGCCAGCAGCTTAGCCCCACTGGAGGAGCAGTACTTC CASSLAPLEEQYF
NA TRBJ2-7 15 TRBV19 TRBD1 TGTGCCAGTAGTACAGGCGCTGGGACAGCCTACGAGCAGTACTTC CASSTGAGTAYEQYF
NA TRBJ1-4 16 TRBV23-1 NA TGCGCCAGCAGTCGGCAAGGGGTTGCAACTAATGAAAAACTGTTTTTT CASSRQGVATNEKLFF
NA TRBJ2-2 16 TRBV9 TRBD1 TGTGCCAGCAGCCCGCGCCGGACAGGGGACACCGGGGAGCTGTTTTTT CASSPRRTGDTGELFF
NA TRBJ1-6 14 TRBV6-5 NA TGTGCCAGCAGTCGGCAGGGGACCAATTCACCCCTCCACTTT CASSRQGTNSPLHF
NA TRBJ2-3 15 TRBV27 TRBD2 TGTGCCAGCAGTGCCCCCGGGACTATCCGTGATACGCAGTATTTT CASSAPGTIRDTQYF